The 20 T cell receptor beta chains reported below all come from one sample, sequenced in a study of T cells after yellow fever vaccination. Each CDR3 protein is one row after TCRdb ran MiXCR on the 5' RACE reads. The sample holds nearly 350,000 distinct CDR3 sequences, roughly 7.5% seen once. The sample here was PBMCs, taken about 49 days after the first yellow fever vaccination. These receptors all come from a man between 18 and 29 years old who received the YFV17D yellow fever vaccine.

This clonotype was seen at least ten times. CDR3 region: CARPLGSNAQETQYF. CDR3 nucleotides: TGTGCCAGGCCTTTAGGCAGCAATGCACAAGAGACCCAGTACTTC. The chain combines TRBV11-3 with TRBJ2-5; D remains ambiguous. Trimming left V 9 bases short and J 2 bases short, with 19 bases between. In germline, CDR1 is SGHNT, CDR2 YENEEA. This CDR3 has 15 residues.

The sample holds many counts of this clonotype. The CDR3 sequence: CASTPGGIDTEAFF. DNA for the CDR3: TGTGCCAGCACCCCCGGGGGGATAGACACTGAAGCTTTCTTT. This chain links TRBV27 with TRBJ1-1, with a tentative D call TRBD1 (5 bases). The germline V gene has CDR1 MNHEY and CDR2 SMNVEV (reference sequence). Trimming took 7 bases from V and 3 from J, leaving 15 bases between them. CDR3 size: 14 residues.

In this sample, this clonotype turned up a few times. This CDR3 is CASLAAHNEQFF. The CDR3 coding sequence is TGTGCCAGCTTGGCGGCCCACAATGAGCAGTTCTTC. This chain connects TRBV2 to TRBJ2-1; D unclear. Trimming took off 8 bases at V and 5 bases at J, with 10 bases between the two ends. The CDR3 consists of 12 residues. Looked up from germline, CDR1 is SNHLY and CDR2 is FYNNEI.

At least ten counts were recorded for this clonotype. The chain recombines TRBV27 with TRBJ2-1, with 10 nucleotides matching TRBD2. Per the germline V gene, CDR1 is MNHEY and CDR2 is SMNVEV (reference sequence). Trimming removed 6 bases from V and 9 bases from J; junction bases left unmatched: 14. The CDR3 covers 16 residues. For the CDR3, the DNA is TGTGCCAGCAGACGACGACCTAGCGGGGGATCGTTTGAGCAGTTCTTC. This sequence encodes CASRRRPSGGSFEQFF.

This clonotype turned up a few times. This chain joins TRBV3-1 and TRBJ1-6; perhaps TRBD1 as D (6 bases). Germline CDR1 and CDR2: LGHDT and YNNKEL (reference sequence). CDR3 length: 14 amino acids. V shed 6 bases and J shed 8 bases, with 14 bases lying between them. The CDR3, as DNA: TGTGCCAGCAGACTCACAGGGTCAGATTCACCCCTCCACTTT. Its translation is CASRLTGSDSPLHF. Using reference TRBV3-1 and TRBJ1-6 for the parts outside the CDR3, the full variable domain is DTAVSQTPKYLVTQMGNDKSIKCEQNLGHDTMYWYKQDSKKFLKIMFSYNNKELIINETVPNRFSPKSPDKAHLNLHINSLELGDSAVYFCASRLTGSDSPLHFGNGTRLTVT.

The chain uses TRBV6-2 or TRBV6-3 and TRBJ2-7, with 9 bases aligning to TRBD2. The junction had 5 bases not matched to a gene; V was cut back by 2 bases and J by 0 bases. This CDR3 is built from 16 residues. From germline, CDR1 is MNHEY and CDR2 SVGEGT. The CDR3 sequence is CASSYGLAGPSYEQYF. The CDR3 DNA is TGTGCCAGCAGTTACGGGCTAGCGGGGCCCTCCTACGAGCAGTACTTC.

This clonotype showed up many times. In DNA form, the CDR3 reads TGCAGCGTTACGACCCGAAACTATGGCTACACCTTC. It codes for CSVTTRNYGYTF. The rearrangement uses TRBV29-1 and TRBJ1-2; D not certain. Germline CDR1 SQVTM, CDR2 ANQGSEA. The CDR3 consists of 12 residues. Trimming stripped 5 bases from V and 2 bases from J, with 9 bases between.

This CDR3 is CASSLSPGQGAYEQYV. The CDR3 nucleotides are TGTGCCAGCTCACTGTCTCCGGGACAGGGTGCATACGAGCAGTACGTC. The chain recombines TRBV18 with TRBJ2-7, with TRBD1 identical over 9 bases. With V trimmed by 4 bases and J by 4 bases, 11 bases remained unmatched. This CDR3 is 16 amino acids long. Per the germline V gene, CDR1 is KGHSH and CDR2 is LQKENI.

In this sample, this clonotype turned up many times. The rearrangement uses TRBV5-6 and TRBJ2-5; D remains unclear. V lost 4 bases and J lost 4, with 11 bases in between. Germline V lookup: CDR1 SGHDT, CDR2 YYEEEE. The CDR3 has 13 residues. In nucleotides, the CDR3 is TGTGCCAGCAGCACCTTCACTCGAGAGACCCAGTACTTC. Its protein product is CASSTFTRETQYF.

This clonotype was detected only a few times. The gene calls are TRBV11-3 and TRBJ2-1; D uncertain. Germline V CDR1 and CDR2: SGHNT, YENEEA. The CDR3 has 12 amino acids. Trimming took 5 bases from V and 10 from J, leaving 12 bases between them. The CDR3 region has the DNA TGTGCCAGCAGCCCGAGGAACGGGGAGCAGTTCTTC. Translated, it gives CASSPRNGEQFF.

V is TRBV5-1 and J is TRBJ2-2, with TRBD1 matching over 10 bases. The CDR3 extends over 16 amino acids. The V gene's germline CDR1 is SGHRS and CDR2 YFSETQ. J lost 4 bases, V lost 5 bases, and 8 bases had no gene match. DNA for the CDR3: TGCGCCAGCAGTTCCTTGGGACAGGGGAGCACCGGGGAGCTGTTTTTT. It is translated as CASSSLGQGSTGELFF.

This chain links TRBV15 with TRBJ1-1, with unresolved D. V was pared by 0 bases and J by 1 base, with 9 bases between. The germline CDR1 and CDR2 sequences are LNHNV and YYDKDF (reference sequence). This CDR3 is 15 amino acids long. The CDR3 DNA follows: TGTGCCACCAGCAGAGATTCGCCAGCGAACACTGAAGCTTTCTTT. Its protein is CATSRDSPANTEAFF.

Only a few counts were recorded for this clonotype. The chain combines TRBV5-1 with TRBJ1-2, with 12 bases that match TRBD1. With V trimmed by 4 bases and J by 2 bases, 3 bases remained unmatched. Per the germline V gene, CDR1 is SGHRS and CDR2 is YFSETQ. CDR3 length equals 15 residues. CDR3 bases: TGCGCCAGCAGCGGGACAGGGGGCCGGAACTATGGCTACACCTTC. It is translated as CASSGTGGRNYGYTF. The whole variable domain, filled in from reference TRBV5-1 and TRBJ1-2, reads KAGVTQTPRYLIKTRGQQVTLSCSPISGHRSVSWYQQTPGQGLQFLFEYFSETQRNKGNFPGRFSGRQFSNSRSEMNVSTLELGDSALYLCASSGTGGRNYGYTFGSGTRLTVV.

This clonotype was seen at least ten times. This sequence joins TRBV12-3 or TRBV12-4 and TRBJ2-1; D is perhaps TRBD2 (5 bases). The germline V and J ends were trimmed by 3 bases and 8 bases, with 14 bases remaining between them. CDR3 length equals 14 residues. In nucleotides, the CDR3 is TGTGCCAGCAGTTTTCCCGGGGAAAAGGATGAGCAGTTCTTC. It is translated as CASSFPGEKDEQFF.

This clonotype occurred a few times. The CDR3 region has the DNA TGTGCCAGCCCTGCTTGCGGCGGAACCTACGAGCAGTACGTC. Translated, it gives CASPACGGTYEQYV. This rearrangement joins TRBV10-3 to TRBJ2-7; D is unresolved. The V gene lost 10 bases and the J gene lost 2 bases, with 18 bases spanning the gap. From germline, CDR1 is ENHRY and CDR2 SYGVKD. The CDR3 is 14 amino acids.

The chain is built from TRBV19 and TRBJ1-1; perhaps TRBD1 as D (5 bases). Trimming stripped 7 bases from V and 0 bases from J, with 18 bases between. The CDR3 runs to 16 residues. Germline CDR1 is LNHDA and CDR2 is SQIVND (reference sequence). The CDR3 nucleotides read TGTGCCAGTATGGTCCGGGCAGGGCGGATGAACACTGAAGCTTTCTTT. Protein: CASMVRAGRMNTEAFF.

This clonotype was recorded at least ten times. This chain joins TRBV2 and TRBJ2-5, with 10 positions matching TRBD2. V lost 7 bases, J lost 4 bases, and 6 bases stayed unmatched. Germline CDR1 is SNHLY and CDR2 is FYNNEI. The CDR3 is 14 amino acids. Here the CDR3 reads CASKGGLASETQYF. CDR3 DNA sequence: TGTGCCAGCAAAGGGGGACTAGCGTCAGAGACCCAGTACTTC.

V and J are TRBV12-3 or TRBV12-4 and TRBJ1-1; D is unclear. This CDR3 spans 13 amino acids. V lost 1 base to trimming and J lost 10 bases, with 13 bases between them. CDR3 region: CASSLGFAQIAFF. The CDR3 DNA is TGTGCCAGCAGTTTAGGATTCGCCCAGATAGCTTTCTTT.

The chain links TRBV25-1 to TRBJ2-7, with a tentative D call TRBD2 (5 bases). The V gene's germline CDR1 is MGHDK and CDR2 SYGVNS. This CDR3 spans 15 amino acids. Trimming left V 2 bases short and J 5 bases short, with 16 bases between. The CDR3 sequence is CASSEVGRTGNEQYF. CDR3 DNA sequence: TGTGCCAGCAGTGAAGTCGGTAGGACGGGGAACGAGCAGTACTTC.

V is TRBV7-2 and J is TRBJ2-2; maybe TRBD1 (5 bases). Germline-derived CDR1 and CDR2 are SGHTA and FQGNSA. This CDR3 spans 14 amino acids. With 2 bases removed from V and 5 bases from J, the gap between germline ends came to 9 bases. The CDR3 sequence: CASSLLQVTGELFF. The CDR3 bases are TGTGCCAGCAGCTTACTACAGGTTACCGGGGAGCTGTTTTTT.